The entry that follows covers one TCR beta chain sequence. This clone was found once. What this receptor recognizes is not known. Per-base quality was not reported, and no clone a single base away is much larger than it. Patients with autoimmune disease history or receiving systemic immunosuppression were excluded from the trial. In every dose cohort, peripheral blood was drawn for TCR sequencing at baseline, cycle 4 day 1, and cycle 7 day 1. The samples were drawn from a first-in-human, open-label, multicenter phase I dose-escalation trial of ivuxolimab. The trial enrolled adults with locally advanced or metastatic head and neck squamous cell, hepatocellular, melanoma or renal cell carcinoma. Before TCR sequencing, CD4+ T cells and CD8+ T cells were sorted from peripheral blood as separate populations. This sample stems from a study of OX40 agonist ivuxolimab in advanced cancers. About the investigation overall: Ivuxolimab, which targeted the costimulatory receptor OX40 (CD134), was an agonistic, fully human IgG2 monoclonal antibody. Intravenous ivuxolimab was administered to patients every 2 weeks at six dose levels: 0.01, 0.1, 0.3, 1.5, 3 and 10 mg/kg. Among the 52 dose-escalation patients, 19 had hepatocellular carcinoma, roughly 15 melanoma, 9 renal cell carcinoma and 9 head and neck cancer. In the dose-escalation cohort, around 80% of patients were male, and the mean age was 60 years with a range of roughly 23 to 79. Patients were allowed to have had prior anti-PD-1, anti-PD-L1 or anti-CTLA-4 therapy, and approximately 37% of the dose-escalation patients had been treated with checkpoint inhibitors. Partial responses occurred in three dose-escalation patients: two with cutaneous melanoma and one with hepatocellular carcinoma. The point of sequencing TCRbeta in the periphery was to test whether ivuxolimab changed TCR sequence diversity and drove clonal T-cell expansion. The paper covers the monotherapy dose-escalation part of the phase I ivuxolimab trial, which included N ≈ 57 patients. Paper-wide results and their limitations: The antigen specificity of the clonally expanded peripheral T cells was not determined. After ivuxolimab, expanded clones were on average more numerous among CD8+ T cells than among CD4+ T cells. Low levels of normalized T-cell clonal expansion were also seen in some nonresponding patients. In the 0.1-3.0 mg/kg groups, partial responders had among the lowest normalized peripheral clonal expansion, particularly in CD8+ T cells. At doses from 0.1 to 3.0 mg/kg, clonal expansion was seen in both CD4+ and CD8+ blood T cells between baseline and week 6.

The CDR3 covers 13 residues, taking in both the cysteine and the phenylalanine. Left in the record is the CDR3 DNA by itself, 39 bases read in frame from the first base. The germline V gene (reference sequence) gives CDR1 as SEHNR and CDR2 as FQNEAQ. For this chain, trimming is 5 bases at the V end and 5 bases at the J end, and the number of junction bases without a gene match is 5. For sequencing of the TCRbeta CDR3 region, genomic DNA was extracted from the sorted cells. The immunoSEQ Assay was used to sequence the TCRbeta CDR3 regions. TCRdb limited this immuneACCESS table to in-frame rearrangements with V and J called. A share of clones is missing; checked studies link under half to unresolved V genes, and the rest is unexplained. Within this sample are roughly 92,000 clones, with around 80% of them counted one time only. The top ten clones comprise around 5.5% of the sample.

The sample was CD4+ or CD8+ T cells sorted from blood, taken in a trial of the OX40 agonist ivuxolimab. The chain is encoded by TRBV7-9 joined to TRBJ2-7, with 8 central nucleotides matching TRBD1. The sequence was collected from an adult with an advanced solid tumor such as melanoma, head and neck, liver or kidney cancer. The nucleotide sequence is TGTGCCAGCAGCCGTCCGGACAGGGACGAGCAGTACTTC. It specifies CASSRPDRDEQYF. This CDR3, with the reference TRBV7-9 and TRBJ2-7 proteins standing in past its ends, gives the full variable domain DTGVSQNPRHKITKRGQNVTFRCDPISEHNRLYWYRQTLGQGPEFLTYFQNEAQLEKSRLLSDRFSAERPKGSFSTLEIQRTEQGDSAMYLCASSRPDRDEQYFGPGTRLTVT.